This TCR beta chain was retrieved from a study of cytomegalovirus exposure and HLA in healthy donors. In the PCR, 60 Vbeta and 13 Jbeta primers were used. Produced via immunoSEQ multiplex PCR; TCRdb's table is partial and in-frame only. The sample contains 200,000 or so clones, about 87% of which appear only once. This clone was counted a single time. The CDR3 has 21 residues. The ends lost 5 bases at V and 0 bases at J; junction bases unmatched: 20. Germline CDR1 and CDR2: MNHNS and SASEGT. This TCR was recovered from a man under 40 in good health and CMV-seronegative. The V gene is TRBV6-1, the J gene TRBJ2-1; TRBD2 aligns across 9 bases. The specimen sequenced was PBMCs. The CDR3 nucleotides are TGTGCCAGCAGTAAAGGGGCTACTAGCGGGCCAACCCAGAGCTCCTACAATGAGCAGTTCTTC. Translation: CASSKGATSGPTQSSYNEQFF.